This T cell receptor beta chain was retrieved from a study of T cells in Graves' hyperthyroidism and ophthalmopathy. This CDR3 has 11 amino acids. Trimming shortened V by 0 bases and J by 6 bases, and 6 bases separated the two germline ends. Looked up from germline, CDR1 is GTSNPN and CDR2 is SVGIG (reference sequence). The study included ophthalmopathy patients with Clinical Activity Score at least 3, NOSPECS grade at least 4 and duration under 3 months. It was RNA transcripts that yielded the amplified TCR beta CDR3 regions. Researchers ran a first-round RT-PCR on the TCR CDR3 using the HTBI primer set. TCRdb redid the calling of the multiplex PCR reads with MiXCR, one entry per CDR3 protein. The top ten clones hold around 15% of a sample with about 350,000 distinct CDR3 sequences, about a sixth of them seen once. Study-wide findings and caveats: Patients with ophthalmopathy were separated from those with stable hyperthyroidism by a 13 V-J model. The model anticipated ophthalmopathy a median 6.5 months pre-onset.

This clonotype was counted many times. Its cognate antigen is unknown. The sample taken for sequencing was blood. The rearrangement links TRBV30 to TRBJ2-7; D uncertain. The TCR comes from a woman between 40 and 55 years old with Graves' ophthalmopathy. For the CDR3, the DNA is TGTGCCTGGAGTGTTTTGTCCGAGCAGTACTTC. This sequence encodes CAWSVLSEQYF. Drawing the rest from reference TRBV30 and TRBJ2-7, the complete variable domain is SQTIHQWPATLVQPVGSPLSLECTVEGTSNPNLYWYRQAAGRGLQLLFYSVGIGQISSEVPQNLSASRPQDRQFILSSKKLLLSDSGFYLCAWSVLSEQYFGPGTRLTVT.